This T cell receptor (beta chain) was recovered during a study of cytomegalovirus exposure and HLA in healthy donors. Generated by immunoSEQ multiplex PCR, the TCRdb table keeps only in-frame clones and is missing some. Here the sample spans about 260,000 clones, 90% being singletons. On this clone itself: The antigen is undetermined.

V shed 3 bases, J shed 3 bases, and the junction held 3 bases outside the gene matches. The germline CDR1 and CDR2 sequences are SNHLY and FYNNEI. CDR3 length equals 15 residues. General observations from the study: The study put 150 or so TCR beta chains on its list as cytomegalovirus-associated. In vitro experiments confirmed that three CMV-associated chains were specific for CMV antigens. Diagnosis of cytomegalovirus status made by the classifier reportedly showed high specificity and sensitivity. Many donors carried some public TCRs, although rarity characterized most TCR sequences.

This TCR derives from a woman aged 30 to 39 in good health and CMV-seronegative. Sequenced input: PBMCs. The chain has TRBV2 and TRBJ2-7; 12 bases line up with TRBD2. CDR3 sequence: CASSDGLAGSYEQYF. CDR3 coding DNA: TGTGCCAGCAGTGACGGACTAGCGGGAAGCTACGAGCAGTACTTC.